These T cell receptor beta chains were read from a single sample in a study of T cells in Graves' hyperthyroidism and ophthalmopathy. TCRdb re-analysed the multiplex PCR reads in MiXCR, keeping a single row per CDR3 protein. This sample has 370,000 or so distinct CDR3 sequences, with around an eighth found just once. Material: blood. The receptor set was obtained from a man aged 25 to 40 with Graves' hyperthyroidism that later progressed to Graves' ophthalmopathy. Both conserved end residues are part of each CDR3. D genes are given only for firm matches. Not all rows give a size; the values are once, few, many and, for expanded clones, a class.

CDR3 | DNA | size | J | V | D
CASSGAVGQSYYEQYF | TGTGCCAGCAGCGGGGCCGTAGGACAGTCCTACTACGAGCAGTACTTC | many | TRBJ2-7 | TRBV2 | NA
CASSLSGHQETQYF | TGTGCCAGCAGCCTTAGCGGGCACCAAGAGACCCAGTACTTC | many | TRBJ2-5 | TRBV7-8 | TRBD2
CASSQATIRGSRETQYF | TGTGCCAGCAGCCAAGCGACTATCAGGGGATCACGGGAGACCCAGTACTTC | few | TRBJ2-5 | TRBV3-1 | NA
CASSPMGRGNYGYTF | TGTGCCAGCTCACCAATGGGTCGGGGGAACTATGGCTACACCTTC | few | TRBJ1-2 | TRBV18 | NA
CASSQGLILEQYF | TGTGCCAGCAGCCAGGGTTTGATACTCGAGCAGTACTTC | NA | TRBJ2-7 | TRBV3-1 | NA
CASSPVTSFWTTDTQYF | TGTGCCAGCAGCCCAGTGACTAGCTTTTGGACCACAGATACGCAGTATTTT | NA | TRBJ2-3 | TRBV7-9 | TRBD2
CASTAAGETQYF | TGTGCCAGCACCGCCGCGGGAGAGACCCAGTACTTC | few | TRBJ2-5 | TRBV5-4 | NA
CSARDRDYEQYF | TGCAGTGCTAGAGACAGGGACTACGAGCAGTACTTC | few | TRBJ2-7 | TRBV20-1 | NA
CASSQVWDSNQPQHF | TGTGCCAGCAGCCAAGTCTGGGACAGTAATCAGCCCCAGCATTTT | few | TRBJ1-5 | TRBV4-2 | TRBD1
CASDNRGGDTQYF | TGTGCCAGTGACAACAGGGGAGGAGATACGCAGTATTTT | few | TRBJ2-3 | TRBV19 | NA
CASSEEGRGARTEAFF | TGTGCCAGCAGTGAAGAGGGAAGGGGGGCTAGGACTGAAGCTTTCTTT | many | TRBJ1-1 | TRBV6-1 | NA
CASSTTGSGANVLTF | TGTGCCAGCAGCACGACAGGCTCTGGGGCCAACGTCCTGACTTTC | NA | TRBJ2-6 | TRBV6-1 | NA
CASSYSDRAGLELFF | TGTGCCAGCAGTTACTCTGACAGGGCTGGATTGGAGCTGTTTTTT | many | TRBJ2-2 | TRBV6-5 | TRBD1
CATSEVQAHYNEQFF | TGTGCCACCAGTGAGGTGCAGGCCCACTACAATGAGCAGTTCTTC | few | TRBJ2-1 | TRBV24-1 | NA
CASSLSNPGQGGFSTEAFF | TGTGCCAGCAGTTTATCAAACCCGGGACAGGGAGGGTTCAGCACTGAAGCTTTCTTT | few | TRBJ1-1 | TRBV27 | TRBD1
CASSPKGWGYTEAFF | TGTGCCAGCAGCCCTAAGGGGTGGGGGTACACTGAAGCTTTCTTT | NA | TRBJ1-1 | TRBV7-2 | NA